These 19 T cell receptor beta chains were all obtained from the same sample, sequenced in a study of T cell responses to AZD1222 COVID-19 vaccine. TCRdb's copy holds only in-frame clones and misses some; the assay was immunoSEQ multiplex PCR. Of under 150,000 clones listed, around 90% are singletons. Source: peripheral blood, taken on day 0 of AZD1222 vaccination. These receptors all come from an adult in good health.

The V and J genes are TRBV9 and TRBJ1-6; 7 bases fit TRBD1. Trimming took 3 bases from V and 5 from J; bases not matched to a gene: 8. The germline CDR1 and CDR2 sequences are SGDLS and YYNGEE. The CDR3 loop spans 16 amino acids. The CDR3 DNA follows: TGTGCCAGCAGCGGCCGAGCCGGGACAGATAATTCACCCCTCCACTTT. As protein: CASSGRAGTDNSPLHF.

A word on this clone: Only one base separates this from a far larger clonotype, so it likely reflects a read error. Other DNA sequences of this sample code for an identical CDR3. This chain uses TRBV9 with TRBJ2-1; weak D call: TRBD1 (5 bases). This CDR3 is built from 15 residues. Germline CDR1 SGDLS, CDR2 YYNGEE. The CDR3 is CASSPQGNSYNEQFF. In DNA, the CDR3 is TGCGCCAGCAGCCCCCAGGGTAACTCCTACAATGAGCAGTTCTTC.

The chain links TRBV18 to TRBJ1-1; TRBD1 aligns across 8 bases. CDR3 length: 16 residues. V was pared by 0 bases and J by 6 bases, with 9 bases of the junction left unmatched. Germline CDR1 is KGHSH and CDR2 is LQKENI. The CDR3 loop is CASSPPNDRGGPEAFF. CDR3 DNA sequence: TGTGCCAGCTCACCACCCAACGACAGGGGAGGGCCTGAAGCTTTCTTT. Together with reference TRBV18 and TRBJ1-1, the CDR3 gives the full variable domain: NAGVMQNPRHLVRRRGQEARLRCSPMKGHSHVYWYRQLPEEGLKFMVYLQKENIIDESGMPKERFSAEFPKEGPSILRIQQVVRGDSAAYFCASSPPNDRGGPEAFFGQGTRLTVV.

This chain uses TRBV5-1 with TRBJ2-5, with 7 bases that match TRBD1. The germline V gene encodes CDR1 SGHRS and CDR2 YFSETQ. The CDR3 length is 16 residues. The V segment lost 4 bases and the J segment 5 bases; nucleotides outside the gene matches: 14. The DNA for the CDR3 is TGCGCCAGCAGCCCTGGACAGGAAGGTAGCGCCGAGACCCAGTACTTC. Translated: CASSPGQEGSAETQYF.

V usage is TRBV5-1 and J usage is TRBJ1-2, with no clear D. Looked up from germline, CDR1 is SGHRS and CDR2 is YFSETQ. The CDR3 covers 15 residues. V lost 4 bases and J 5 bases, leaving 18 bases between the germline ends. Written as DNA, the CDR3 is TGCGCCAGCAGCCCCCGTGAGGGCCAAGGATATGGCTACACCTTC. Translated, it gives CASSPREGQGYGYTF.

A remark on this clone: Different DNA sequences within this sample yield the same CDR3. The genes are TRBV18 and TRBJ2-7; TRBD1 matches at 11 bases. Germline values: CDR1 KGHSH, CDR2 LQKENI. The CDR3 sequence is 14 residues long. The J segment lost 7 bases and the V segment lost 2 bases, leaving 4 bases of the junction unmatched. The CDR3 DNA is TGTGCCAGCTCACCATCGGGACAGGGGGGAGAGCAGTACTTC. Residues: CASSPSGQGGEQYF.

V and J are TRBV25-1 and TRBJ2-1, with D maybe TRBD2 (5 bases). The CDR3 extends over 13 amino acids. V lost 8 bases and J 7 bases, leaving 15 bases between the germline ends. In germline, CDR1 is MGHDK, CDR2 SYGVNS. CDR3 sequence: CASVGETGNEQFF. The CDR3 DNA reads as TGTGCCAGCGTCGGGGAGACGGGGAATGAGCAGTTCTTC. Together with reference TRBV25-1 and TRBJ2-1, the CDR3 gives the full variable domain: EADIYQTPRYLVIGTGKKITLECSQTMGHDKMYWYQQDPGMELHLIHYSYGVNSTEKGDLSSESTVSRIRTEHFPLTLESARPSHTSQYLCASVGETGNEQFFGPGTRLTVL.

This clone was counted a single time. The V and J genes are TRBV19 and TRBJ1-1; D uncertain. Germline V lookup: CDR1 LNHDA, CDR2 SQIVND (reference sequence). With 9 bases removed from V and 1 base from J, the gap between germline ends came to 12 bases. CDR3 length equals 13 residues. In DNA form, the CDR3 reads TGTGCCAGACCCCGGGAGGGGAACACTGAAGCTTTCTTT. Translation gives CARPREGNTEAFF.

The CDR3 region has the DNA TGTGCCAGCAGCCTACGACAGGGGGCAAGCCCCCTCCACTTT. Protein sequence: CASSLRQGASPLHF. The gene calls are TRBV14 and TRBJ1-6; 10 bases fit TRBD1. The CDR3 loop spans 14 amino acids. V lost 4 bases to trimming and J lost 13 bases; unmatched junction nucleotides: 7. Germline CDR1 is SGHDN and CDR2 is FVKESK.

The chain uses TRBV6-5 and TRBJ1-1, with D possibly being TRBD1 (6 bases). CDR3 length: 14 amino acids. Trimming took 5 bases from V and 1 from J, leaving 11 bases between them. The germline CDR1 and CDR2 sequences are MNHEY and SVGAGI. As DNA, the CDR3 is TGTGCCAGCAGTACAGGGTCGGCGAACACTGAAGCTTTCTTT. It translates to CASSTGSANTEAFF.

This rearrangement joins TRBV14 to TRBJ2-1; the match to TRBD1 covers 7 bases. Germline assignment: CDR1 SGHDN and CDR2 FVKESK. The CDR3 is 13 residues long. Trimming at V came to 4 bases and at J to 9 bases, leaving 6 bases not matched to a gene. The CDR3: CASSPQGVGEQFF. In nucleotides, the CDR3 is TGTGCCAGCAGCCCTCAGGGGGTTGGTGAGCAGTTCTTC.

The rearrangement links TRBV9 to TRBJ2-3, with 8 bases matching TRBD1. Trimming at V came to 4 bases and at J to 1 base, leaving 2 bases not matched to a gene. The CDR3 runs 14 residues. Germline values: CDR1 SGDLS, CDR2 YYNGEE. In DNA form, the CDR3 reads TGTGCCAGCAGCCCGGGACAGGGCACAGATACGCAGTATTTT. It translates to CASSPGQGTDTQYF. The whole variable domain, filled in from reference TRBV9 and TRBJ2-3, reads DSGVTQTPKHLITATGQRVTLRCSPRSGDLSVYWYQQSLDQGLQFLIQYYNGEERAKGNILERFSAQQFPDLHSELNLSSLELGDSALYFCASSPGQGTDTQYFGPGTRLTVL.

The chain carries TRBV28 and TRBJ2-2; 9 bases line up with TRBD1. The CDR3 is made up of 16 amino acids. The V gene end was trimmed by 5 bases and the J gene end by 1 base; junction bases not matched to a gene: 5. CDR1 and CDR2 from the germline V gene are MDHEN and SYDVKM. The CDR3 DNA follows: TGTGCCAGCAGTACGCCGACAGGGGGGAACACCGGGGAGCTGTTTTTT. Translation gives CASSTPTGGNTGELFF. Drawing the rest from reference TRBV28 and TRBJ2-2, the complete variable domain is DVKVTQSSRYLVKRTGEKVFLECVQDMDHENMFWYRQDPGLGLRLIYFSYDVKMKEKGDIPEGYSVSREKKERFSLILESASTNQTSMYLCASSTPTGGNTGELFFGEGSRLTVL.

J is TRBJ1-2 and V is TRBV6-2 or TRBV6-3; no reliable D call. Germline V CDR1 and CDR2: MNHEY, SVGEGT. The CDR3 has 12 amino acids. V gave up 0 bases and J gave up 8 bases, with 7 bases separating them. This CDR3 is CASSYSEGGYTF. The DNA of the CDR3 is TGTGCCAGCAGTTACTCCGAAGGGGGCTACACCTTC.

This chain connects TRBV6-5 to TRBJ1-6, with a possible D match to TRBD1 (6 bases). This CDR3 spans 12 amino acids. The germline V gene has CDR1 MNHEY and CDR2 SVGAGI. Between the trimmed V and J ends, which lost 9 bases and 10 bases, there was a span of 13 bases. The CDR3 DNA reads as TGTGCCAGTGGACAGAAGAGGTCACCCCTCCACTTT. This codes for CASGQKRSPLHF.

V and J are TRBV5-6 and TRBJ1-6, with D possibly matching TRBD1 (6 bases). The CDR3 extends over 15 amino acids. Germline lookup yields CDR1 SGHDT and CDR2 YYEEEE. With 5 bases removed from V and 6 bases from J, the gap between germline ends came to 15 bases. The CDR3 nucleotides are TGTGCCAGCAGTCAGGGGACCGAGGGTAATTCACCCCTCCACTTT. This codes for CASSQGTEGNSPLHF.

The rearrangement links TRBV19 to TRBJ2-7; D is possibly TRBD1 or TRBD2 (6 bases each). The V gene's germline CDR1 is LNHDA and CDR2 SQIVND (reference sequence). V gave up 4 bases and J gave up 2 bases, with 18 bases separating them. The CDR3 runs 16 residues. In DNA, the CDR3 is TGTGCCAGTAGTACTCACAGGGAGACTAGTCCCTACGAGCAGTACTTC. This translates into CASSTHRETSPYEQYF.

The chain couples TRBV5-4 to TRBJ1-2; the D gene is possibly TRBD1 (5 bases). The germline V gene encodes CDR1 SGHNT and CDR2 YYREEE (reference sequence). This CDR3 contains 18 residues. Trimming removed 0 bases from V and 0 bases from J, with 18 bases in between. Here the CDR3 DNA reads TGTGCCAGCAGCTTGGTAGGGCAGGGAACCCTAACTAACTATGGCTACACCTTC. Its translation is CASSLVGQGTLTNYGYTF. Combining the CDR3 with reference TRBV5-4 and TRBJ1-2 gives the whole variable domain ETGVTQSPTHLIKTRGQQVTLRCSSQSGHNTVSWYQQALGQGPQFIFQYYREEENGRGNFPPRFSGLQFPNYSSELNVNALELDDSALYLCASSLVGQGTLTNYGYTFGSGTRLTVV.

The V call is TRBV4-2, the J call TRBJ1-2; D is undetermined. Looked up from germline, CDR1 is LGHNA and CDR2 is YNFKEQ. Trimming cost V 1 base and J 0 bases, with 12 bases left between them. This CDR3 has 16 residues. The CDR3 here is CASSQGDVLPNYGYTF. The CDR3 DNA is TGTGCCAGCAGCCAAGGAGACGTACTCCCTAACTATGGCTACACCTTC.